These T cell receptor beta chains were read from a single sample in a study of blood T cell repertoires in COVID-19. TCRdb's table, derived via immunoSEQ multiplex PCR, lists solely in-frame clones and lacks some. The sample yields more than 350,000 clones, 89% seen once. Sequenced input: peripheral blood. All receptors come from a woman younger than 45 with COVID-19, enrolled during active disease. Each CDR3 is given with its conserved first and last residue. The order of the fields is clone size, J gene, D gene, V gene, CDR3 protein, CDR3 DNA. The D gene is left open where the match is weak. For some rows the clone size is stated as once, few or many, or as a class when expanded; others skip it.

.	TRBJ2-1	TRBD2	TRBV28	CASSSWTSGRQNEQFF	TGTGCCAGCAGTTCATGGACTAGCGGACGTCAAAATGAGCAGTTCTTC
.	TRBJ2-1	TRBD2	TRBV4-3	CASSQEGLAGAYEQFF	TGCGCCAGCAGCCAAGAGGGTCTAGCGGGGGCTTATGAGCAGTTCTTC
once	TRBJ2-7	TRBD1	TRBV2	CASIKSKPGQGLEEQYF	TGTGCCAGCATAAAATCCAAGCCGGGACAGGGTCTCGAGGAGCAGTACTTC
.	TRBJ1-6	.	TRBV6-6	CASSYAPAGENSPLHF	TGTGCCAGCAGTTACGCCCCGGCCGGGGAGAATTCACCCCTCCACTTT
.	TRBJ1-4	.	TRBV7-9	CASSYPDSPTNEKLFF	TGTGCCAGCAGCTATCCCGACAGCCCAACTAATGAAAAACTGTTTTTT
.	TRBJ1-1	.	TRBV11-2	CASSLGLRTEAFF	TGTGCCAGCAGCTTAGGCTTGAGAACTGAAGCTTTCTTT
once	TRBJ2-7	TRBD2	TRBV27	CASSVGGLKYEQYF	TGTGCCAGCTCCGTGGGGGGGTTGAAATACGAGCAGTACTTC
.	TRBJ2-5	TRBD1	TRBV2	CASKNLLWGQGARAQYF	TGTGCCAGCAAGAACTTACTATGGGGGCAGGGGGCGCGGGCCCAGTACTTC
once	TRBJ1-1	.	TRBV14	CASSLQETTEAFF	TGTGCCAGCAGCTTACAGGAGACCACTGAAGCTTTCTTT
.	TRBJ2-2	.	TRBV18	CASSPSVFTGTPNTGELFF	TGTGCCAGCTCACCATCGGTGTTCACCGGGACACCGAACACCGGGGAGCTGTTTTTT
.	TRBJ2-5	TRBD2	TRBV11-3	CASSIRLGLADTYQETQYF	TGTGCCAGCAGCATCCGGTTAGGACTAGCGGACACGTACCAAGAGACCCAGTACTTC
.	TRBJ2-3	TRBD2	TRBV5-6	CASSLAAGGSDTQYF	TGTGCCAGCAGCTTGGCGGCGGGAGGGTCGGATACGCAGTATTTT
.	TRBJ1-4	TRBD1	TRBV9	CASSVGVGGADEKLFF	TGTGCCAGCAGCGTAGGGGTAGGGGGCGCCGATGAAAAACTGTTTTTT
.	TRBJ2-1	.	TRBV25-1	CASSDRLPIYNEQFF	TGTGCCAGCAGTGATAGACTTCCGATCTACAATGAGCAGTTCTTC
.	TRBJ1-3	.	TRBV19	CASSIVPGLGGNTIYF	TGTGCCAGTAGTATAGTACCTGGGCTGGGCGGAAACACCATATATTTT
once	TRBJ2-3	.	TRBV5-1	CASSFAREWGTDTQYF	TGCGCCAGCAGCTTTGCCCGGGAGTGGGGCACAGATACGCAGTATTTT
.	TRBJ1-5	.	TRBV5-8	CASSFGLVYNQPQHF	TGTGCCAGCAGCTTTGGCCTCGTTTACAATCAGCCCCAGCATTTT
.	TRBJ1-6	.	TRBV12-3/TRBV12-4	CASSLLENSPLHF	TGTGCCAGCAGTTTGCTGGAGAATTCACCCCTCCACTTT
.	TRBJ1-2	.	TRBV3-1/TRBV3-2	CASSQARDYGYTF	TGTGCCAGCAGCCAAGCCCGGGACTATGGCTACACCTTC
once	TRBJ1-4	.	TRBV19	CASSGESEEKLFF	TGTGCCAGTAGTGGAGAGTCGGAAGAAAAACTGTTTTTT
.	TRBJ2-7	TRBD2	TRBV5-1	CASSSPGGRETYEQYF	TGCGCCAGCAGCTCCCCCGGGGGGAGGGAGACTTACGAGCAGTACTTC
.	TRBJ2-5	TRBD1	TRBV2	CASKRGPGPYF	TGTGCCAGCAAAAGGGGGCCAGGGCCGTACTTC
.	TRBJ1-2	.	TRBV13	CASSLSYDYYGYTF	TGTGCCAGCAGCTTATCCTATGATTACTATGGCTACACCTTC
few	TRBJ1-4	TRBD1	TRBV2	CASSEYGDRRAKLFF	TGTGCCAGCAGTGAATATGGGGACAGGAGGGCAAAACTGTTTTTT
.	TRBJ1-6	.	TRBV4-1	CASSQVSSRGGNSPLHF	TGCGCCAGCAGCCAAGTTAGTTCTAGGGGGGGGAATTCACCCCTCCACTTT
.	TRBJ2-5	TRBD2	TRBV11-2	CASSSPPGTSGGGSYF	TGTGCCAGCAGCTCACCCCCCGGGACTAGCGGGGGGGGTTCTTACTTC
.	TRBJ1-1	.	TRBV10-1	CASSRNRFEAFF	TGCGCCAGCAGTAGAAACAGGTTTGAAGCTTTCTTT
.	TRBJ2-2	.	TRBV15	CATSSRTGFLNTGELFF	TGTGCCACCAGCAGTAGGACTGGTTTTTTGAACACCGGGGAGCTGTTTTTT
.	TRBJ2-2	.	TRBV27	CASSGQSNTGELFF	TGTGCCAGCAGCGGACAGAGTAACACCGGGGAGCTGTTTTTT
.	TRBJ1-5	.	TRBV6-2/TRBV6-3	CASSYRGGGNQPQHF	TGTGCCAGCAGTTACAGGGGTGGGGGCAATCAGCCCCAGCATTTT
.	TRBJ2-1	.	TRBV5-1	CASSAREPEFNEQFF	TGCGCCAGCAGCGCTCGGGAGCCCGAGTTCAATGAGCAGTTCTTC
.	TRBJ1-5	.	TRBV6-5	CASTPRQYHQPQHF	TGTGCCAGCACTCCAAGACAGTACCATCAGCCCCAGCATTTT
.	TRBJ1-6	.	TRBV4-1	CASSQGHGGSPLHF	TGCGCCAGCAGCCAGGGACATGGGGGTTCACCCCTCCACTTT
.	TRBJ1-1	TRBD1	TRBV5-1	CASSLNRAGGGTEAFF	TGCGCCAGCAGCTTGAATCGGGCAGGGGGCGGCACTGAAGCTTTCTTT
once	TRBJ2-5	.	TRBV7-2	CASSDNRYRETQYF	TGTGCCAGCAGCGATAACAGGTACCGAGAGACCCAGTACTTC
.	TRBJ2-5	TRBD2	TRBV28	CASSLGTSGGQETQYF	TGTGCCAGCAGTCTAGGGACTAGCGGGGGACAAGAGACCCAGTACTTC
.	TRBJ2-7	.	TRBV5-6	CASSFGETYEQYF	TGTGCCAGCAGCTTCGGGGAAACCTACGAGCAGTACTTC
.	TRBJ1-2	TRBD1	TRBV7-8	CASSYRGPNYGYTF	TGTGCCAGCAGCTACAGGGGCCCGAACTATGGCTACACCTTC
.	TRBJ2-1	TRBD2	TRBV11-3	CASSLGLAFEQFF	TGTGCCAGCAGCTTAGGACTAGCGTTTGAGCAGTTCTTC
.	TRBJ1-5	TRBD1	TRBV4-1	CASSSRQGAGNQPQHF	TGCGCCAGCAGCTCCCGACAGGGGGCCGGCAATCAGCCCCAGCATTTT